This record covers a single T cell receptor (beta chain). The V gene's germline CDR1 is LGHNA and CDR2 YNFKEQ. This CDR3 is built from 17 residues. The data originate from a study of T cells expressing NK-cell markers. Study overall: Eight donors were sequenced, seven testing HCMV-seropositive and one testing seronegative.

No DNA is given; TCRdb re-called the 5' RACE reads and lists each CDR3 protein once. Recorded for this sample: 300,000 to 450,000 distinct CDR3 sequences. This sequence joins TRBV4-2 and TRBJ2-5; TCRdb reports TRBD1, a call that lacks DNA to check it against. The sample was blood T cells: a sorted CD56 or NKG2C T cell subset, CD4+ or CD8+ T cells, or bulk PBMC T cells (not recorded which). This TCR was recovered from a man aged 18-69 years in good health. This CDR3 reads CASSPSWGAGAQETQYF.